The 7 T cell receptor beta chains reported below all come from one sample, sequenced in a study of identifying expanded T cells in peripheral blood. This table comes from immunoSEQ multiplex PCR, and its TCRdb copy is limited to in-frame clones, with some not included. The profile shows roughly 84,000 clones, 70% to 90% of them singletons. The source material was blood. These TCRs come from a person aged 18 to 70 in good health.

The CDR3 here is CASSVGSRLDYGYTF. The DNA for the CDR3 is TGTGCCAGCAGCGTAGGTAGCCGCCTAGACTATGGCTACACCTTC. The genes are TRBV9 and TRBJ1-2; D unresolved. The V end was cut by 0 bases, the J end by 3 bases, with 12 bases between. This CDR3 spans 15 amino acids. Germline V gene data show CDR1 as SGDLS and CDR2 as YYNGEE.

The gene calls are TRBV11-2 and TRBJ1-2; 7 bases agree with TRBD1. The CDR3 length is 15 residues. Germline CDR1 is SGHAT and CDR2 is FQNNGV. Unmatched junction bases numbered 8, after V lost 2 bases and J lost 5 bases. The CDR3 here is CASSLNSGGHYGYTF. The DNA for the CDR3 is TGTGCCAGCAGCTTAAATTCAGGGGGGCATTATGGCTACACCTTC.

The rearrangement links TRBV11-3 to TRBJ1-1, with D perhaps matching TRBD1 (5 bases). V shed 1 base and J shed 0 bases, with 12 bases lying between them. In germline, CDR1 is SGHNT, CDR2 YENEEA. The length of the CDR3 is 16 residues. Here the CDR3 reads CASSLGFGTVNTEAFF. The CDR3 DNA follows: TGTGCCAGCAGCTTAGGCTTCGGGACGGTGAACACTGAAGCTTTCTTT.

This chain uses TRBV7-3 with TRBJ2-7; weak D call: TRBD1 (6 bases). The V gene's germline CDR1 is SGHTA and CDR2 FQGTGA. The CDR3 totals 14 residues. Between the trimmed V and J ends, which lost 9 bases and 1 base, there was a span of 16 bases. This chain's CDR3 is CASKPGHQSYEQYF. CDR3 DNA sequence: TGTGCCAGTAAACCGGGACACCAGTCCTACGAGCAGTACTTC.

V and J are TRBV7-9 and TRBJ2-7; 9 nucleotides agree with TRBD1. The CDR3 extends over 15 amino acids. The ends lost 3 bases at V and 7 bases at J; junction bases unmatched: 10. In germline, CDR1 is SEHNR, CDR2 FQNEAQ (reference sequence). CDR3 DNA sequence: TGTGCCAGCAGCTTTGTACCGGGACAGGGTATGGAGCAGTACTTC. It translates to CASSFVPGQGMEQYF.

The CDR3 DNA is TGTGCCATCAGTGAGTCTGGCGCAGCGAACACTGAAGCTTTCTTT. Translated, it gives CAISESGAANTEAFF. The chain is built from TRBV10-3 and TRBJ1-1; the D is unclear. The CDR3 is 15 residues long. Trimming removed 0 bases at V and 1 base at J, with 9 bases between. The germline V gene has CDR1 ENHRY and CDR2 SYGVKD.

The chain recombines TRBV6-5 with TRBJ2-2; D remains unclear. Trimming took off 4 bases at V and 5 bases at J, with 11 bases between the two ends. Germline V CDR1 and CDR2: MNHEY, SVGAGI. The CDR3 is 14 amino acids. The CDR3 spells CASSSGVGTGELFF. The CDR3 nucleotides read TGTGCCAGCAGTTCCGGTGTGGGAACCGGGGAGCTGTTTTTT.